One T cell receptor beta chain is described in this entry. Its antigen remains unidentified. Data came from immunoSEQ multiplex PCR; TCRdb stores just in-frame clones and leaves some out. This sample has 550,000 to 850,000 clones; around two thirds occur once, and the top ten carry approximately 1.8%. The CDR3 loop spans 14 amino acids. Germline-derived CDR1 and CDR2 are ENHRY and SYGVKD. Germline trimming cut 6 bases from V and 5 bases from J; bases unmatched to any gene: 6. Among the donors, all were Caucasian adults who lived in Nashville, Tennessee. CD4+ cells yielded CD45RA+ naive and CD45RA-negative memory subsets. The data were obtained in a study of shared clonotypes between healthy human individuals. Whole-study findings and limits: Generally, naive subsets (rather than memory subsets) showed larger estimated richness.

Sequences were obtained from memory CD4+ T cells sorted from blood. Subset indicated: CD45RA-negative fraction. This chain links TRBV10-3 with TRBJ2-3; 9 bases are a match to TRBD1. This sequence originates from a woman in her 30s in good health. CDR3 sequence reads: CAIRPGQGEDTQYF. In DNA form, the CDR3 reads TGTGCCATCAGACCGGGACAGGGAGAAGATACGCAGTATTTT.